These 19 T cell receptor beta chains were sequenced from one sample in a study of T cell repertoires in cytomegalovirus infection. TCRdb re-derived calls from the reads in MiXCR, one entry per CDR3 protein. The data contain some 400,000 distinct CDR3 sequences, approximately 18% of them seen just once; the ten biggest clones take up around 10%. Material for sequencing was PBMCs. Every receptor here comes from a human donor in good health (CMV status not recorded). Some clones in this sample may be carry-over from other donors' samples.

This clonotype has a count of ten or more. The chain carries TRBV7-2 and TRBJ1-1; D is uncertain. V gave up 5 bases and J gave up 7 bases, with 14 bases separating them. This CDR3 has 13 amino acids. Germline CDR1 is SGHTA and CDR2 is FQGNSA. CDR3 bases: TGTGCCAGCAGCCCATCCGTCGGAGGTGAAGCTTTCTTT. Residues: CASSPSVGGEAFF.

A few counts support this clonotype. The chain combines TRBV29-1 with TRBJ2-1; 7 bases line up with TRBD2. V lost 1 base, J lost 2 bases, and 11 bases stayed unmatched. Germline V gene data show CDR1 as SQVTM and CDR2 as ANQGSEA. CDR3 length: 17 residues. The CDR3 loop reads CSVEGLPGTITYNEQFF. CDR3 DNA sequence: TGCAGCGTTGAAGGTCTTCCGGGGACTATCACCTACAATGAGCAGTTCTTC.

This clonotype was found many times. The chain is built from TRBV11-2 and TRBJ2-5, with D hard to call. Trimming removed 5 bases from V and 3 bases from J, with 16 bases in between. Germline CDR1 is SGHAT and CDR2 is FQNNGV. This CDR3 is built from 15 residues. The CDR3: CASSQLPPGKETQYF. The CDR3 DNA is TGTGCCAGCAGCCAGCTTCCGCCAGGAAAAGAGACCCAGTACTTC.

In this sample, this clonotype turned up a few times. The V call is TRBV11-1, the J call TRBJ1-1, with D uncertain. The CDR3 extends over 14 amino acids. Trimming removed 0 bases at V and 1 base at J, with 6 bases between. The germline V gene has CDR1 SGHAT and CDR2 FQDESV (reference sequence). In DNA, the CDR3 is TGTGCCAGCAGCTTAGCGGTTGAGAACACTGAAGCTTTCTTT. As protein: CASSLAVENTEAFF.

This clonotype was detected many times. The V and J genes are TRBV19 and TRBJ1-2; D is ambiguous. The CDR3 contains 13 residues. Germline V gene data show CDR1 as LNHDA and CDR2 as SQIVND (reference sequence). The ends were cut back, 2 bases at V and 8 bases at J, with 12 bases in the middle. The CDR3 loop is CASSITATGGYTF. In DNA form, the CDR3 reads TGTGCCAGTAGTATAACAGCCACTGGCGGCTACACCTTC.

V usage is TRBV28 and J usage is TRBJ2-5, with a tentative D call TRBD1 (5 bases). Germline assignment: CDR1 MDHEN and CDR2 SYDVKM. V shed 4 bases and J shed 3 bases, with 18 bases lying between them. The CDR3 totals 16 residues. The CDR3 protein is CASSSILRKGKETQYF. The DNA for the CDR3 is TGTGCCAGCAGTTCTATCCTCCGGAAGGGGAAAGAGACCCAGTACTTC.

The DNA for the CDR3 is TGTGCCAGCAGTTACCTGCTAGCGGGATCTCCAACAGAGCAGTACTTC. Translation gives CASSYLLAGSPTEQYF. The V gene is TRBV6-2 or TRBV6-3, the J gene TRBJ2-7, with 9 bases that match TRBD2. Germline V gene sequence: CDR1 MNHEY, CDR2 SVGEGT. This CDR3 is built from 16 residues. V trimming: 2 bases; J trimming: 7 bases; junction bases outside the gene matches: 12.

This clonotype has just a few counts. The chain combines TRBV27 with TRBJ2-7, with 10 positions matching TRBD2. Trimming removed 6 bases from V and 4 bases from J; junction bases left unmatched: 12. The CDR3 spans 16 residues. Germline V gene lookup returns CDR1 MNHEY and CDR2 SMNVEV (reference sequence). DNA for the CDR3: TGTGCCAGCAGCCCCCCCCCGGGACTAGCGCAGTACGAGCAGTACTTC. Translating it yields CASSPPPGLAQYEQYF.

This chain's CDR3 is CASRRVGLNTDTQYF. CDR3 nucleotides: TGTGCCAGCAGGAGGGTGGGACTAAACACAGATACGCAGTATTTT. The rearrangement links TRBV27 to TRBJ2-3, with TRBD2 identical over 7 bases. The junction had 8 bases not matched to a gene; V was cut back by 6 bases and J by 2 bases. The CDR3 totals 15 residues. From germline, CDR1 is MNHEY and CDR2 SMNVEV (reference sequence).

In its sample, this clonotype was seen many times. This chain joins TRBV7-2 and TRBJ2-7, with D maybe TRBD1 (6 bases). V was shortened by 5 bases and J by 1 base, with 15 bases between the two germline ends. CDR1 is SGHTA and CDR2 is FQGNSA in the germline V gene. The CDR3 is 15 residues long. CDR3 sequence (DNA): TGTGCCAGCAGCCCGAGTAGGGACACTTCCTACGAGCAGTACTTC. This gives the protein CASSPSRDTSYEQYF.

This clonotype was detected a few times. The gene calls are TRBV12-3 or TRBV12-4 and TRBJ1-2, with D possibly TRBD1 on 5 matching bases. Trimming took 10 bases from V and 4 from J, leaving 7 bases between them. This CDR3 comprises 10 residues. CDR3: CAIRAYGYTF. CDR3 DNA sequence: TGTGCCATCAGGGCCTATGGCTACACCTTC.

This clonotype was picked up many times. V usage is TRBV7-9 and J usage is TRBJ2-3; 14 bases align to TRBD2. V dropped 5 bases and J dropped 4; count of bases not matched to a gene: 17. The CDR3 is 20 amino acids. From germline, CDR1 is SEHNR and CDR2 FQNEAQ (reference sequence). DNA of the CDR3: TGTGCCAGCAGCCCCGAGTTTGGGACTAGCGGGGGATCCACCCCAGATACGCAGTATTTT. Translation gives CASSPEFGTSGGSTPDTQYF. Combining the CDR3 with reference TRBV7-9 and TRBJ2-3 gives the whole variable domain DTGVSQNPRHKITKRGQNVTFRCDPISEHNRLYWYRQTLGQGPEFLTYFQNEAQLEKSRLLSDRFSAERPKGSFSTLEIQRTEQGDSAMYLCASSPEFGTSGGSTPDTQYFGPGTRLTVL.

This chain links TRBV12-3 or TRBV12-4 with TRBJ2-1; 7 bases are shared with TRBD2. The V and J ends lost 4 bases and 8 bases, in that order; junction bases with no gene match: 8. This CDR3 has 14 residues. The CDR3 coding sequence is TGTGCCAGCAGTTATCGCGGGAGTAATGATGAGCAGTTCTTC. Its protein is CASSYRGSNDEQFF.

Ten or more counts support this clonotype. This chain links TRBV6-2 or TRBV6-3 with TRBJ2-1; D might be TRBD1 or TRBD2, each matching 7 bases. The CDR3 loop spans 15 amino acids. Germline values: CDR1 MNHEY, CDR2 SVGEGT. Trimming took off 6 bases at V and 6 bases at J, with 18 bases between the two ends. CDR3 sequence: CASRETGEGSNEQFF. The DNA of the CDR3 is TGTGCCAGCAGAGAAACAGGGGAGGGGAGCAATGAGCAGTTCTTC.

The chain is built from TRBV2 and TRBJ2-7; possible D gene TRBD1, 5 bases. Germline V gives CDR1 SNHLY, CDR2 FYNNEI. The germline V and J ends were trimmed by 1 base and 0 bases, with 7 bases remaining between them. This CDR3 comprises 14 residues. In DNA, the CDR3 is TGTGCCAGCAGTGAAGAGGGGATCTCCTACGAGCAGTACTTC. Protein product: CASSEEGISYEQYF.

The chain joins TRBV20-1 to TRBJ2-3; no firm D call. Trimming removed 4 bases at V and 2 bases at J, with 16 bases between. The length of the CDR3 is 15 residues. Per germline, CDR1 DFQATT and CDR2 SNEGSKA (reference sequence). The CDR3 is CSAKITADPTDTQYF. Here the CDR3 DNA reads TGCAGTGCTAAGATCACAGCCGACCCCACAGATACGCAGTATTTT.

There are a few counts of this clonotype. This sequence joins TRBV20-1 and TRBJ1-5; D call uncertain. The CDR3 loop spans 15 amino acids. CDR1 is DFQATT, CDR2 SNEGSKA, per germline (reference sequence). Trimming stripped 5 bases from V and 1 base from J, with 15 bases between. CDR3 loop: CSADPRGSSNQPQHF. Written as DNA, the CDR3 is TGCAGTGCTGACCCGCGGGGTTCGAGCAATCAGCCCCAGCATTTT.

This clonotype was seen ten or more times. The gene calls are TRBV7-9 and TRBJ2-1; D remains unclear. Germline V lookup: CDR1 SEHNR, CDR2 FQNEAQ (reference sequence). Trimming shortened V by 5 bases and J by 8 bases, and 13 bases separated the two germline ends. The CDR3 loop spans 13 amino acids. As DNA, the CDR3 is TGTGCCAGCAGCCTCCCCCCCGGATATGAGCAGTTCTTC. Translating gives CASSLPPGYEQFF.

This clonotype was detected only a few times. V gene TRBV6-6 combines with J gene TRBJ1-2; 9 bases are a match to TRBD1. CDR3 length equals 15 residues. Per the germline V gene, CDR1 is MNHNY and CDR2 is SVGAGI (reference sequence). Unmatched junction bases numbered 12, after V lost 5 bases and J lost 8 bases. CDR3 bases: TGTGCCAGCAGTACGGACAGGGGCAGTTACGGCGGCTACACCTTC. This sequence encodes CASSTDRGSYGGYTF.